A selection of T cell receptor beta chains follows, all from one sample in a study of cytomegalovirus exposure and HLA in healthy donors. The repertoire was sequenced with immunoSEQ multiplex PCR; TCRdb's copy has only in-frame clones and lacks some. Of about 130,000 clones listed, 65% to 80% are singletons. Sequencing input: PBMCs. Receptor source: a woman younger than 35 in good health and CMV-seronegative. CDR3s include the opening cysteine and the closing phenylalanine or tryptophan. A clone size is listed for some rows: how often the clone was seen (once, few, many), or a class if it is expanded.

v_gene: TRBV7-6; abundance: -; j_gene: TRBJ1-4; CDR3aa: CASSLRGSREKLFF
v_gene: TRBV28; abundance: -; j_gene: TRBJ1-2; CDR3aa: CASTPGGQNYGYTF
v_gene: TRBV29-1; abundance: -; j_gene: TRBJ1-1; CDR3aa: CSVEMGGWTEAFF
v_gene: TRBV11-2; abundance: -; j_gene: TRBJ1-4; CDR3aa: CASSLNGQGGGLFF
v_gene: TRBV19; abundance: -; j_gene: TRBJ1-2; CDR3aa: CASSEQGSAGYGYTF
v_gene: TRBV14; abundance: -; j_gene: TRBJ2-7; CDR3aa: CASSPDRGTQYF
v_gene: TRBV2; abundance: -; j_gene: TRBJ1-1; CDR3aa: CASSERTRYGAFF
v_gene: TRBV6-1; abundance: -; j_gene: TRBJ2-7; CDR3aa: CAEGKGGTGGYEQYF
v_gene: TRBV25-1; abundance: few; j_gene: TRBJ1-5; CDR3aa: CASSGPAGNQPQHF
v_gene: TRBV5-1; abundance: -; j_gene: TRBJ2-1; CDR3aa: CASSLMTGIGNEQFF
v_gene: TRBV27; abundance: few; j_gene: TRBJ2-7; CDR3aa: CASSLFFQGATGATYEQYF
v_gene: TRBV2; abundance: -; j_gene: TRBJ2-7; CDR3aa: CASRVTGGSSYEQYF
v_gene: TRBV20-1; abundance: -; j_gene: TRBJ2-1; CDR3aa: CSATPKNEQFF
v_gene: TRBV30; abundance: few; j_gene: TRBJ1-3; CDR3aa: CAWSVLVSSTGNTIYF
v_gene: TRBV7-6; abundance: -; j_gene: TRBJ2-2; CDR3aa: CASSSPSGSRTGELFF
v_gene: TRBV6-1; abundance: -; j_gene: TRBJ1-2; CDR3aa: CASSEVVGVGYTF
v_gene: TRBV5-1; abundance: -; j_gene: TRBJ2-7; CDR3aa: CASSPRAGDYEQYF
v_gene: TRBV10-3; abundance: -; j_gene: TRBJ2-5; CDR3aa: CAISPRISGGGETQYF
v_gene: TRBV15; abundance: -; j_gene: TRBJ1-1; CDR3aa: CATSRETGKDAFF
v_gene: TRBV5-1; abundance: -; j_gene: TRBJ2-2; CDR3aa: CATRTRGITGELFF
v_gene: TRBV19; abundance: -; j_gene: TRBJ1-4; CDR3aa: CASSAERDREAKLFF
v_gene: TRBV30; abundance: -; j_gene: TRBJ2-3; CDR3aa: CAGEVSGGVRGTDTQYF
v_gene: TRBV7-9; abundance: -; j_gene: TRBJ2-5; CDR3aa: CASSETAGAQETQYF
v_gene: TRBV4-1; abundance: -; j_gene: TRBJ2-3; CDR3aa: CASSQIGRERTDTQYF
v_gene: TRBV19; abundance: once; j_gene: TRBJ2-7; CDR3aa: CASSIETGIYEQYF
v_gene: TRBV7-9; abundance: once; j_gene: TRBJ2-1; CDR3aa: CASSSLLAELYNEQFF